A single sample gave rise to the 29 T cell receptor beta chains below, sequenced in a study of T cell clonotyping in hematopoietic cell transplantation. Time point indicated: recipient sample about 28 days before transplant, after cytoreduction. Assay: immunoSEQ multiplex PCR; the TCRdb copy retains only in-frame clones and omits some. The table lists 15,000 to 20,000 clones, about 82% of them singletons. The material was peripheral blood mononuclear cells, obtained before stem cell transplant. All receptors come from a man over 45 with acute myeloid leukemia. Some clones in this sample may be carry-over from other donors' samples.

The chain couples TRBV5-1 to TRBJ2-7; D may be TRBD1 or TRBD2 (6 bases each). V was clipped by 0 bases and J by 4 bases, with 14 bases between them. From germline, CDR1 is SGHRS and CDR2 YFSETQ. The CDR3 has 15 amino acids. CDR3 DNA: TGCGCCAGCAGCTTGGGCAGGGGACTGCAGTACGAGCAGTACTTC. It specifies CASSLGRGLQYEQYF.

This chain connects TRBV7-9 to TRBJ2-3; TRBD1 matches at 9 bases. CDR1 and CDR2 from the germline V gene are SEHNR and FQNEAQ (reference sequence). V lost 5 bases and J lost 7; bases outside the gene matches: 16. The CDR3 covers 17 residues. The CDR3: CASSVPVGQGGRNTQYF. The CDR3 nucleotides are TGTGCCAGCAGCGTTCCCGTGGGACAGGGAGGGAGAAATACGCAGTATTTT.

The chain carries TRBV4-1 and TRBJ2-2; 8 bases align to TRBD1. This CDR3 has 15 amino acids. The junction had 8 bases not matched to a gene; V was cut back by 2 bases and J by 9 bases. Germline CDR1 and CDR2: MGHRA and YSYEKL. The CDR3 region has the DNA TGCGCCAGCAGCCAAACAGGACAGGGTGTCAGGGAGCTGTTTTTT. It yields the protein CASSQTGQGVRELFF.

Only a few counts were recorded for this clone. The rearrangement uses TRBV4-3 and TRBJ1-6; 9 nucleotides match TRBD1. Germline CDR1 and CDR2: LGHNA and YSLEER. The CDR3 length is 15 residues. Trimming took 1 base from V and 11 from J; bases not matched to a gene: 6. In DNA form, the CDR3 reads TGCGCCAGCAGCCAAGGCTACAGGGGGCGGACACCCCTCCACTTT. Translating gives CASSQGYRGRTPLHF.

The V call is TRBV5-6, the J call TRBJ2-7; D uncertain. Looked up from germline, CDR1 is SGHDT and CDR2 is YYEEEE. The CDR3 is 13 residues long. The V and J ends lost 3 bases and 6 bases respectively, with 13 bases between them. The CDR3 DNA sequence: TGTGCCAGCAGCTCCATCACCCAGGTCGAGCAGTACTTC. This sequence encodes CASSSITQVEQYF.

This chain's CDR3 is CASSLVAGQPLEETQYF. The DNA of the CDR3 is TGTGCCAGCAGCTTAGTAGCCGGACAGCCACTTGAAGAGACCCAGTACTTC. The rearrangement uses TRBV11-1 and TRBJ2-5, with a weak D call TRBD1 (6 bases). This CDR3 region has 17 residues. Trimming took 1 base from V and 3 from J, leaving 18 bases between them. CDR1 and CDR2 from the germline V gene are SGHAT and FQDESV (reference sequence).

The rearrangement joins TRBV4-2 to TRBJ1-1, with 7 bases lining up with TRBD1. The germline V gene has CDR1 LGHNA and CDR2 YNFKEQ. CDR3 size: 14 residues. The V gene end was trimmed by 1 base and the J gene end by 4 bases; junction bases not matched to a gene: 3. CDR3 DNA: TGTGCCAGCAGCCAAGGCCAGGGGGGCACTGAAGCTTTCTTT. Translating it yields CASSQGQGGTEAFF.

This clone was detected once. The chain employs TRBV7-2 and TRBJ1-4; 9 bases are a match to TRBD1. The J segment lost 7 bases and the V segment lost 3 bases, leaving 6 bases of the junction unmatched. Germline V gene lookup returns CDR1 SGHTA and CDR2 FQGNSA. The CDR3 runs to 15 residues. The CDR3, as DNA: TGTGCCAGCAGCTTGGGACAGGGTAATGGTGAAAAACTGTTTTTT. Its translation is CASSLGQGNGEKLFF.

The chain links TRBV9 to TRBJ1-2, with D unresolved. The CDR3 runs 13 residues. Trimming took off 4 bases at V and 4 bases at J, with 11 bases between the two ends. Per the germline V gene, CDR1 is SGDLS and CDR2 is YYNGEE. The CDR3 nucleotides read TGTGCCAGCAGCCCCGGAGACGGCTATGGCTACACCTTC. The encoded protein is CASSPGDGYGYTF.

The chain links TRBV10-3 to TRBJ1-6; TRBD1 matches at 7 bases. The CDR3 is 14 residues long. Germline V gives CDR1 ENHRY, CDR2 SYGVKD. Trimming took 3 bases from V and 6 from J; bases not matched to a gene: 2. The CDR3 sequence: CAISERQGNSPLHF. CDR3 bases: TGTGCCATCAGTGAACGACAGGGTAATTCACCCCTCCACTTT.

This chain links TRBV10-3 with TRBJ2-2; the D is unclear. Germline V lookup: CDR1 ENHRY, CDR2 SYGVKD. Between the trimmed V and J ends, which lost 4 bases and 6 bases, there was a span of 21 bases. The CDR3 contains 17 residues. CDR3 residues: CAISGPRTPEGPGELFF. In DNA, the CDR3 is TGTGCCATCAGTGGTCCCAGGACCCCGGAAGGGCCCGGGGAGCTGTTTTTT.

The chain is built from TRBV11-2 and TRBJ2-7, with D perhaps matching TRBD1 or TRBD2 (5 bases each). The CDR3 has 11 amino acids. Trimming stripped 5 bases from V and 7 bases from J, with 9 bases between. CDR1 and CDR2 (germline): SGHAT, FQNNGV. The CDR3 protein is CASSRGLEQYF. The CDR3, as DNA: TGTGCCAGCAGCCGGGGCTTGGAGCAGTACTTC. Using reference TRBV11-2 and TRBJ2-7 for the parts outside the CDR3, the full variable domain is EAGVAQSPRYKIIEKRQSVAFWCNPISGHATLYWYQQILGQGPKLLIQFQNNGVVDDSQLPKDRFSAERLKGVDSTLKIQPAKLEDSAVYLCASSRGLEQYFGPGTRLTVT.

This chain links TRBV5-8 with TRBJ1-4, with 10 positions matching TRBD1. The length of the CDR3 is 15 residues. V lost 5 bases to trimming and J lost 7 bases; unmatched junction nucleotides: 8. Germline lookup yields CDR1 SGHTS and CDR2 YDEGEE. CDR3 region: CASSWPGQGIEKLFF. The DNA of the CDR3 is TGTGCCAGCAGTTGGCCGGGACAGGGGATTGAAAAACTGTTTTTT.

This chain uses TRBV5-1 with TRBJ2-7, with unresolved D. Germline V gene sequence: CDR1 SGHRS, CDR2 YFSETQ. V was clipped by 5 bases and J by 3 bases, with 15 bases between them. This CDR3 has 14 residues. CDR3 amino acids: CASSYGVQFYEQYF. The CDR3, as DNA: TGCGCCAGCAGTTATGGGGTCCAGTTCTACGAGCAGTACTTC.

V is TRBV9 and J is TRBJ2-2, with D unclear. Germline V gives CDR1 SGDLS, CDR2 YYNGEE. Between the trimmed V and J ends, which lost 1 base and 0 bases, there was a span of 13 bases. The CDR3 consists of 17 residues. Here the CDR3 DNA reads TGTGCCAGCAGCGTATACCAACGGGTCACGAACACCGGGGAGCTGTTTTTT. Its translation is CASSVYQRVTNTGELFF. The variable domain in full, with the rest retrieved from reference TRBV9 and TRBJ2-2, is DSGVTQTPKHLITATGQRVTLRCSPRSGDLSVYWYQQSLDQGLQFLIQYYNGEERAKGNILERFSAQQFPDLHSELNLSSLELGDSALYFCASSVYQRVTNTGELFFGEGSRLTVL.

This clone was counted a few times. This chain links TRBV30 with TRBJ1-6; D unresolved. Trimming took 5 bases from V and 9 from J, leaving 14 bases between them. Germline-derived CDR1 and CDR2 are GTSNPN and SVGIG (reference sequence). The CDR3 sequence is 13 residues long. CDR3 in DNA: TGTGCCTGGGAAAGTAACCTAGGTTCACCCCTCCACTTT. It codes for CAWESNLGSPLHF.

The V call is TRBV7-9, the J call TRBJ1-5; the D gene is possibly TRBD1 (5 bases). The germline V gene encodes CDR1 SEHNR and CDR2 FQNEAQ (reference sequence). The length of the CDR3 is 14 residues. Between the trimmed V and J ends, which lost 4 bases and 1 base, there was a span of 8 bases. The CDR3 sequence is CASSSGDSNQPQHF. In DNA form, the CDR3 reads TGTGCCAGCAGCTCCGGGGACAGCAATCAGCCCCAGCATTTT.

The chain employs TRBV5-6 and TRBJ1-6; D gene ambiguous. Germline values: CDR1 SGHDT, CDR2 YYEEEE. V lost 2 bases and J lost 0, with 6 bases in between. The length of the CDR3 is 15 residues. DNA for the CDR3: TGTGCCAGCAGCTTTGGCAGCTCCTATAATTCACCCCTCCACTTT. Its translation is CASSFGSSYNSPLHF.

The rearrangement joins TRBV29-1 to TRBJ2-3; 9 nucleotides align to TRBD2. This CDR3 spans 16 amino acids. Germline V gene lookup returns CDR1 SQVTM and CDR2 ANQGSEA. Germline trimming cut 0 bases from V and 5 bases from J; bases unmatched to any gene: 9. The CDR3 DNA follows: TGCAGCGTTGAAGATCTTGCGGGGGGGCTGGTAGATACGCAGTATTTT. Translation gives CSVEDLAGGLVDTQYF.

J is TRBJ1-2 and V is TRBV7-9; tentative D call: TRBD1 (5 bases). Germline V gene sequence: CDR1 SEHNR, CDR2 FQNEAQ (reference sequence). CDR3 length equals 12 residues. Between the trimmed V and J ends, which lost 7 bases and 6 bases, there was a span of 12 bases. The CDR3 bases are TGTGCCAGCAACCCCCCGGGGCATGGCTACACCTTC. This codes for CASNPPGHGYTF.

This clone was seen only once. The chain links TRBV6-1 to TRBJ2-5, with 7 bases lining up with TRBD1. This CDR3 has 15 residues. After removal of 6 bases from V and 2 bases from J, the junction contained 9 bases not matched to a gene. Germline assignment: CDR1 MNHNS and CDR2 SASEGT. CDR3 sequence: CASRDSPGQQETQYF. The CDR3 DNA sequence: TGTGCCAGCAGGGACTCCCCGGGACAGCAAGAGACCCAGTACTTC.

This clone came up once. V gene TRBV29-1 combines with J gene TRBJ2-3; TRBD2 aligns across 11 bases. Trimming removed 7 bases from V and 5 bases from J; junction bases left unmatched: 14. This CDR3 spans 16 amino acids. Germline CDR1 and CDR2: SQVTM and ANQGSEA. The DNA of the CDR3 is TGCAGCGGCGCCGACTTACTAGCGGGAGTGGTAGATACGCAGTATTTT. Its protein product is CSGADLLAGVVDTQYF.

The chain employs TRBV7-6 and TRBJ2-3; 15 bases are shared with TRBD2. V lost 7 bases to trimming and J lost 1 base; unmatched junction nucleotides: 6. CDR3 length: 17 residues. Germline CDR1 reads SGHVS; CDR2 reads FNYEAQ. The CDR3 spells CASTGLAGGLGTDTQYF. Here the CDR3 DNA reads TGTGCCAGCACAGGACTAGCGGGGGGGCTGGGCACAGATACGCAGTATTTT.

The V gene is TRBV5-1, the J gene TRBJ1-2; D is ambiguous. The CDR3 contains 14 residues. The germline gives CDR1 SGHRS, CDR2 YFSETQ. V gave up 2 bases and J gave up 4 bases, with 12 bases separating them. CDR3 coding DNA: TGCGCCAGCAGCTTAGAGGTCGCAAGCTATGGCTACACCTTC. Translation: CASSLEVASYGYTF.

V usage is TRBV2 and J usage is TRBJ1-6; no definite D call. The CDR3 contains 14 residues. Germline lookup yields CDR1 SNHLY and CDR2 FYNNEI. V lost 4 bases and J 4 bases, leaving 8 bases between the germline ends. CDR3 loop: CASSVGSYNSPLHF. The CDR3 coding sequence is TGTGCCAGCAGTGTGGGTTCTTATAATTCACCCCTCCACTTT.

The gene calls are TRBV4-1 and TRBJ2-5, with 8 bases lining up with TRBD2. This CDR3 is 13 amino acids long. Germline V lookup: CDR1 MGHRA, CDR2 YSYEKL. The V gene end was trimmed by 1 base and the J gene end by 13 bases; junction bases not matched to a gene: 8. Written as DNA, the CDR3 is TGCGCCAGCAGCCAAGTTGGACTAGCAGACGTGTACTTC. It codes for CASSQVGLADVYF.

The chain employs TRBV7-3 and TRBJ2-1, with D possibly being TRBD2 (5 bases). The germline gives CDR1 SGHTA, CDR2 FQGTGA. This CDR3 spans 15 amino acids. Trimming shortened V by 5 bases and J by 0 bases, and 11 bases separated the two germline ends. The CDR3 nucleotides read TGTGCCAGCAGCGATGCCGGGAACTCCTACAATGAGCAGTTCTTC. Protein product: CASSDAGNSYNEQFF.

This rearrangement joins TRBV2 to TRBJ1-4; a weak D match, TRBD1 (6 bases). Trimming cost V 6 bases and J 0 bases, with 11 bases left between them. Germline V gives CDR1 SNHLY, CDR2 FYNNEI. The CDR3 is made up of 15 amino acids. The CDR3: CASRADSATNEKLFF. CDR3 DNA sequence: TGTGCCAGCAGGGCGGACAGCGCAACTAATGAAAAACTGTTTTTT.

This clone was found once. The DNA of the CDR3 is TGTGCCAGCAGCCCTGGGGGTTGGGAGACCCAGTACTTC. It yields the protein CASSPGGWETQYF. The V gene is TRBV5-6, the J gene TRBJ2-5; D may correspond to TRBD1 or TRBD2 (5 bases each). The germline V and J ends were trimmed by 4 bases and 5 bases, with 12 bases remaining between them. The V gene's germline CDR1 is SGHDT and CDR2 YYEEEE. This CDR3 spans 13 amino acids.